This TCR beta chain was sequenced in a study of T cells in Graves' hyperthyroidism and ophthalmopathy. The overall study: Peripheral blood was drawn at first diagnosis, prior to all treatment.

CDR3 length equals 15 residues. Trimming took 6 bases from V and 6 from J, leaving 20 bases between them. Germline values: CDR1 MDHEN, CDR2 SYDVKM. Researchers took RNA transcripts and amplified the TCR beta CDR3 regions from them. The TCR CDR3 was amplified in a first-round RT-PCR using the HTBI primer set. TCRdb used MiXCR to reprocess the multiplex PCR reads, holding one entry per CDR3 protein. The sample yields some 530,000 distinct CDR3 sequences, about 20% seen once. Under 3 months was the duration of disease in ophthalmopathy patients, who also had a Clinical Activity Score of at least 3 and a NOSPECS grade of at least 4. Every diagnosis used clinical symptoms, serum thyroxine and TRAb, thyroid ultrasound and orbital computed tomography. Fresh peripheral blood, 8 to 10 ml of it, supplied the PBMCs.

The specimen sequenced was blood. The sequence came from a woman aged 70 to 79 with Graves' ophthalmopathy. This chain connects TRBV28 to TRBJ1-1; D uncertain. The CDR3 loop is CASRDGRLFGPEAFF. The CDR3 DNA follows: TGTGCCAGCAGAGACGGTCGATTGTTTGGGCCTGAAGCTTTCTTT.